What follows is one TCR beta chain and its context. Its antigen is currently unknown. The PCR made use of 60 Vbeta and 13 Jbeta primers. Produced via immunoSEQ multiplex PCR; TCRdb's table is partial and in-frame only. Found here are about 120,000 clones, about 80% of them singletons; the top ten hold 2.5%. V dropped 5 bases and J dropped 5 bases, with 21 bases sitting between them. This CDR3 has 17 residues. Germline loops: CDR1 SGHAT, CDR2 FQNNGV. The data originate from a study of cytomegalovirus exposure and HLA in healthy donors. General study points: Indistinguishability led to the exclusion of some V segments, TRBV6-2 and TRBV6-3 included.

The sample comprised PBMCs. J is TRBJ2-2 and V is TRBV11-2; maybe TRBD2 (7 bases). The receptor was derived from a man younger than 45 in good health and CMV-seronegative. CDR3 amino acids: CASSPPGAGEATGELFF. The CDR3 DNA follows: TGTGCCAGCAGCCCTCCGGGGGCGGGAGAGGCTACCGGGGAGCTGTTTTTT. The full variable domain, in which reference TRBV11-2 and TRBJ2-2 provide the parts outside the CDR3, is EAGVAQSPRYKIIEKRQSVAFWCNPISGHATLYWYQQILGQGPKLLIQFQNNGVVDDSQLPKDRFSAERLKGVDSTLKIQPAKLEDSAVYLCASSPPGAGEATGELFFGEGSRLTVL.